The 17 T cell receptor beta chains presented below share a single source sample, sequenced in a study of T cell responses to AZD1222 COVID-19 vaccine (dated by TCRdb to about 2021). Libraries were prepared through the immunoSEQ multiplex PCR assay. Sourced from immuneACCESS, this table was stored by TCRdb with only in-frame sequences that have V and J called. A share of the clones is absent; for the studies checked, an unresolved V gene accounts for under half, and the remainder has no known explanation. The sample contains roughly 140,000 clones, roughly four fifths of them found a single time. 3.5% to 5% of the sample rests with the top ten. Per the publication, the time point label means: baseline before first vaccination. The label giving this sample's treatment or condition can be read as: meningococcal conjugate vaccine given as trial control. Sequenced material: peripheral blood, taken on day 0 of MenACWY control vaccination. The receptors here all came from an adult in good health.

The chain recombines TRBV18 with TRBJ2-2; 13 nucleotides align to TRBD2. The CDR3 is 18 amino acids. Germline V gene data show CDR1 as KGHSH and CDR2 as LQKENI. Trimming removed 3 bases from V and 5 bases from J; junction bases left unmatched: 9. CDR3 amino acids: CASSPPGLAGAGTGELFF. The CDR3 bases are TGTGCCAGCTCACCTCCCGGACTAGCGGGGGCCGGTACCGGGGAGCTGTTTTTT.

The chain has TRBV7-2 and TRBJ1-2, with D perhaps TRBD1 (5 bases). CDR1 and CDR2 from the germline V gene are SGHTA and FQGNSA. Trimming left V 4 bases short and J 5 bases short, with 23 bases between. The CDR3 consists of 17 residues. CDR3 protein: CASSSFVGAKTLYGYTF. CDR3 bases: TGTGCCAGCAGCTCTTTTGTAGGGGCCAAAACTTTATATGGCTACACCTTC.

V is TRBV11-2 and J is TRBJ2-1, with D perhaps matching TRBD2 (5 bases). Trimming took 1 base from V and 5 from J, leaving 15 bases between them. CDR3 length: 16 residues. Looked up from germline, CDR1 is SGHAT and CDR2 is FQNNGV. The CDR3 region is CASSLGEWVGDNEQFF. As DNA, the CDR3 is TGTGCCAGCAGCTTAGGGGAGTGGGTTGGAGACAATGAGCAGTTCTTC.

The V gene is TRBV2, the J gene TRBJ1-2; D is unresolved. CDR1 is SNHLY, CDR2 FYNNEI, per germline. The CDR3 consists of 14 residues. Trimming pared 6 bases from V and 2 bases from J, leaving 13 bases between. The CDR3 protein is CASSAIGGNYGYTF. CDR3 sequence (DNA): TGTGCCAGCAGCGCGATAGGAGGGAACTATGGCTACACCTTC.

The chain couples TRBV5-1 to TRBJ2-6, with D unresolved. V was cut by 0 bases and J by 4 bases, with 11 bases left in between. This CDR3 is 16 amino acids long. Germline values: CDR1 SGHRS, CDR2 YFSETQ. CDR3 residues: CASSLDGMTGANVLTF. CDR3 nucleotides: TGCGCCAGCAGCTTGGATGGTATGACGGGGGCCAACGTCCTGACTTTC.

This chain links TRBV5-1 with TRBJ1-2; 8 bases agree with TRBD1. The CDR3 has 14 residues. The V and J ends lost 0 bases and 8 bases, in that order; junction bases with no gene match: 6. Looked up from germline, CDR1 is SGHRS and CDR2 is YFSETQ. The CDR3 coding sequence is TGCGCCAGCAGCTTGGAAGGACAGGGAGGCGGCTACACCTTC. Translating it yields CASSLEGQGGGYTF.

The CDR3 reads CASSSLAGGDTQYF. The CDR3 region has the DNA TGTGCCAGTAGTAGTCTAGCGGGTGGAGATACGCAGTATTTT. The J gene is TRBJ2-3, the V gene TRBV19; TRBD2 matches at 8 bases. The CDR3 runs 14 residues. The germline gives CDR1 LNHDA, CDR2 SQIVND (reference sequence). Trimming took 4 bases from V and 5 from J; bases not matched to a gene: 5.

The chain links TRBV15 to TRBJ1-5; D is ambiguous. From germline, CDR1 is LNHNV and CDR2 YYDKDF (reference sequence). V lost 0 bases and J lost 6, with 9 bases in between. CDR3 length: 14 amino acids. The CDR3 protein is CATSRDKVGQPQHF. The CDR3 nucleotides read TGTGCCACCAGCAGAGATAAAGTCGGTCAGCCCCAGCATTTT.

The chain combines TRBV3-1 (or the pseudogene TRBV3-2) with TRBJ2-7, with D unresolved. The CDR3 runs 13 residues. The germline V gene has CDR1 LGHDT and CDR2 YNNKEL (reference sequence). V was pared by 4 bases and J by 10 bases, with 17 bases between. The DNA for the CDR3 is TGTGCCAGCAGCCTGACTTCCGAAATCCCCCAGTACTTC. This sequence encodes CASSLTSEIPQYF.

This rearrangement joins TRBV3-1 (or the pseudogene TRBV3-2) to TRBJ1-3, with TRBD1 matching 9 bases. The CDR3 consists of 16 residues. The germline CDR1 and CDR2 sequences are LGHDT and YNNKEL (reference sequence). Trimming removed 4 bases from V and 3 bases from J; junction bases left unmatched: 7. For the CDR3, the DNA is TGTGCCAGCAGCCCTGGGACAGGGACTGTTGGAAACACCATATATTTT. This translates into CASSPGTGTVGNTIYF.

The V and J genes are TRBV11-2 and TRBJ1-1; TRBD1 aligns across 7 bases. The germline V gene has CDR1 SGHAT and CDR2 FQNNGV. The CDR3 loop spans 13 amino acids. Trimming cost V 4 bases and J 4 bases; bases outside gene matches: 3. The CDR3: CASSSGQVTEAFF. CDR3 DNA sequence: TGTGCCAGCAGCTCTGGACAGGTCACTGAAGCTTTCTTT.

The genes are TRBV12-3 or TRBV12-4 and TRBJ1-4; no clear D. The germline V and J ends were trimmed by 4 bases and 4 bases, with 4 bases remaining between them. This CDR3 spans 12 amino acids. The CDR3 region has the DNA TGTGCCAGCAGTTCTGGTAATGAAAAACTGTTTTTT. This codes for CASSSGNEKLFF.

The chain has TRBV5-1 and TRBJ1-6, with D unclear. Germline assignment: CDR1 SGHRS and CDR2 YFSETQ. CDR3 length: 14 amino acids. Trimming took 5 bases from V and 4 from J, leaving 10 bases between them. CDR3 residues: CASSMSEYNSPLHF. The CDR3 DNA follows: TGCGCCAGCAGTATGTCCGAGTATAATTCACCCCTCCACTTT.

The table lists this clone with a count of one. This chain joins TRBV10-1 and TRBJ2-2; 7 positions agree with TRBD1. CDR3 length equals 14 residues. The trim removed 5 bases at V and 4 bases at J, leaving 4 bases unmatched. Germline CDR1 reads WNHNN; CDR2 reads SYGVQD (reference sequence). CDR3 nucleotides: TGCGCCAGCAGTCGGGACAGTGCCACCGGGGAGCTGTTTTTT. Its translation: CASSRDSATGELFF.

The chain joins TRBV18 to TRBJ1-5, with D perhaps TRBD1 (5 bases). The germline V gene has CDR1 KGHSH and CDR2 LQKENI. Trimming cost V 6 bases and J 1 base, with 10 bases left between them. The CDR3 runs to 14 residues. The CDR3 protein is CASSLTASNQPQHF. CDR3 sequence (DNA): TGTGCCAGCTCTCTGACAGCGAGCAATCAGCCCCAGCATTTT.

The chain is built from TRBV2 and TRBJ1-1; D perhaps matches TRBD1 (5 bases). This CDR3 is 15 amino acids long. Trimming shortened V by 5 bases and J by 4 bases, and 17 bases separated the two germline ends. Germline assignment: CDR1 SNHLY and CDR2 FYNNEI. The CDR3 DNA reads TGTGCCAGCAGTAATGTGCACTCGGGGGGCACTGAAGCTTTCTTT. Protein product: CASSNVHSGGTEAFF. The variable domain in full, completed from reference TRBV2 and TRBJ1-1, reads EPEVTQTPSHQVTQMGQEVILRCVPISNHLYFYWYRQILGQKVEFLVSFYNNEISEKSEIFDDQFSVERPDGSNFTLKIRSTKLEDSAMYFCASSNVHSGGTEAFFGQGTRLTVV.

The CDR3 coding sequence is TGTGCCAGCAGTCCTCCGACAGGGGTGGATCAGCCCCAGCATTTT. Protein: CASSPPTGVDQPQHF. The chain uses TRBV6-5 and TRBJ1-5, with TRBD1 matching 8 bases. The CDR3 has 15 residues. Per the germline V gene, CDR1 is MNHEY and CDR2 is SVGAGI. The ends lost 5 bases at V and 5 bases at J; junction bases unmatched: 8.